This T cell receptor beta chain stems from a study of T cell repertoires in cytomegalovirus infection. Study summary: Selection of CMV epitopes for the study included recently identified HLA-C-restricted and well-studied HLA-B-restricted ones. Public signatures in TCR beta pointed to CMV infection and matching HLA type. Findings of the study overall: HLA-C-restricted CMV-specific TCR beta clonotypes were dominant in the ex vivo response. Cumulative public TCR beta family frequency identified carriers of CMV plus the relevant HLA.

Using its own MiXCR run on the reads, TCRdb lists one record per CDR3 protein. The table records roughly 340,000 distinct CDR3 sequences, about 28% of them present only once. Trimming removed 1 base from V and 6 bases from J, with 11 bases in between. This CDR3 contains 14 residues. Germline V CDR1 and CDR2: SGHTA, FQGNSA. Comment on this clonotype: What it binds is unknown.

The rearrangement uses TRBV7-2 and TRBJ2-3; possibly TRBD2 for D (6 bases). The sample was cultured PBMCs, taken from culture after CMV antigen stimulation. The TCR originated in a human donor in good health (CMV status not recorded). Some clones in this sample may be carry-over from other donors' samples. The CDR3 sequence is CASSLVERADTQYF. The DNA of the CDR3 is TGTGCCAGCAGCTTAGTGGAGCGGGCCGATACGCAGTATTTT.